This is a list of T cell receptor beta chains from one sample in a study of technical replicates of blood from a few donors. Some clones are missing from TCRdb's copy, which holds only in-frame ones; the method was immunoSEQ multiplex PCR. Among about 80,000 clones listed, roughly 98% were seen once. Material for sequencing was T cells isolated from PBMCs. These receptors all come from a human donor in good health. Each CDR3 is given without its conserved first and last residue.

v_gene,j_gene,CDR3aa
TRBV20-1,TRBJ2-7,SARTGVEQY
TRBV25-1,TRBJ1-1,ASSDPQPNTEAF
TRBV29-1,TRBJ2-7,SVPAGLGHYEQY
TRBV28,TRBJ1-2,ASSDSGGSRYGYT
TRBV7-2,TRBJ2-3,ASSLEYAAADTQY
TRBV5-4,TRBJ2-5,ASSFRLAASQETQY
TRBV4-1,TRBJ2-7,ASSHPPLTSGSFKSGPYEQY
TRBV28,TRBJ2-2,ASSLILAGDTGELF
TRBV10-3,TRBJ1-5,ATQTGQWNQPQH
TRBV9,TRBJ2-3,ASSPGQGSRDTQY
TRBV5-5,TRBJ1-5,ASSFMGGKDQPQH
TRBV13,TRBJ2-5,ASSRWAGTDQETQY
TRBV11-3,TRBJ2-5,ASSGGQGALETQY
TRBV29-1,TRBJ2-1,SLNGPSLGVSNEQF
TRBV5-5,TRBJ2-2,ASSFKQENTGELF
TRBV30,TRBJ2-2,AWREPDRLNTGELF
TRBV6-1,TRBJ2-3,ASSAAQGLAGVFGTDTQY
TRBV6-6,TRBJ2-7,ASSSQANGEQY
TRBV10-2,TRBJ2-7,ASSDSRRGREQY
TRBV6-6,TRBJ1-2,ASSSSTGTGTRGYT
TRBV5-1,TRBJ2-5,ASMEGDRSETQY
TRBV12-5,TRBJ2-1,ASGLSSSAEGLILWSYNEQF
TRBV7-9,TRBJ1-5,ASSPGQGASPQH
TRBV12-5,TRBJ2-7,ASGLVVGGDPPYEQY
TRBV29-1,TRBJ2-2,SVLAGGAGELF
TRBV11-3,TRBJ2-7,ASSLEDRDPYEQY
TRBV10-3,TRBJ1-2,AISDQGQDYGYT
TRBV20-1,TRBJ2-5,SARDSETQY
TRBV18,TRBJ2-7,ASSPPTGVSYEQY
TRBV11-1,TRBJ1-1,ASSLGGRDTEAF
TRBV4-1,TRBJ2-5,ASSRGEETQY
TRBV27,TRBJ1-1,ASQGASAATEAF
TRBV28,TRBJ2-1,ASTSSRQGRNEQF
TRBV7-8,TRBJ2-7,ASSLAGSATYEQY
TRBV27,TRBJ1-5,ASSLQGQGLDQPQH
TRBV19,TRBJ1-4,ASSTSTEENEKLF
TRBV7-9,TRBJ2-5,ASSLGTSEQETQY
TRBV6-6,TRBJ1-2,ASTHNYGYT
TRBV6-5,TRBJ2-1,ASTQGTGNYNEQF
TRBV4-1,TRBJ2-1,ASSQGAGLEQF
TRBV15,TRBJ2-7,ATSTTRGTYEQY
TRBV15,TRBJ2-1,ATSRTRLVMAYNEQF
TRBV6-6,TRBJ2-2,ASNQHRGSTGELF
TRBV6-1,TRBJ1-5,ASSELRGQISNQPQH
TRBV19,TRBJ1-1,ASKGQINTEAF
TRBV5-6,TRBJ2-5,ASSLAGVGETQY
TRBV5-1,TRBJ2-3,ASSPKYTPPDTQY